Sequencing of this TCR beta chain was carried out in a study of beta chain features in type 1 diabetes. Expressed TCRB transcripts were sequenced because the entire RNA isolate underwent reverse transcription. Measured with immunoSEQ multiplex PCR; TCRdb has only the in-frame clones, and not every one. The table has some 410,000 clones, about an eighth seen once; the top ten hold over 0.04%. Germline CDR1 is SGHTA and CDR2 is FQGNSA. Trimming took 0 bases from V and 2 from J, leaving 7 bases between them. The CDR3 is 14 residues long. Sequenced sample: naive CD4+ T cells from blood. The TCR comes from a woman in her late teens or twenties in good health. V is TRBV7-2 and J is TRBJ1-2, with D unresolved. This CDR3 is CASSLAPLNYGYTF. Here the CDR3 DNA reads TGTGCCAGCAGCTTAGCTCCGTTAAACTATGGCTACACCTTC.